One sample yielded the 31 T cell receptor beta chains listed below, sequenced in a study of T cell repertoires in cytomegalovirus infection. TCRdb analysed the reads with MiXCR anew, one entry per CDR3 protein. Of approximately 350,000 distinct CDR3 sequences in the sample, approximately 35% were seen once. What these receptors recognize is not known. The source material was cultured PBMCs, sampled from culture after CMV antigen stimulation. The origin of the receptors is a human donor in good health (CMV status not recorded). Some clones in this sample may be carry-over from other donors' samples.

The chain uses TRBV9 and TRBJ1-4; 7 nucleotides line up with TRBD1. V trimming: 3 bases; J trimming: 7 bases; junction bases outside the gene matches: 18. This CDR3 contains 18 residues. Germline V gene sequence: CDR1 SGDLS, CDR2 YYNGEE. CDR3 in amino acids: CASSAGQPHKGYGEKLFF. As DNA, the CDR3 is TGTGCCAGCAGCGCGGGACAGCCGCATAAAGGATATGGTGAAAAACTGTTTTTT.

Many counts were recorded for this clonotype. V gene TRBV7-8 combines with J gene TRBJ2-4, with D perhaps given as TRBD1 or TRBD2 (5 bases each). Germline lookup yields CDR1 SGHVS and CDR2 FQNEAQ. This CDR3 region has 17 residues. Trimming pared 2 bases from V and 0 bases from J, leaving 14 bases between. CDR3 sequence: CASSLTGTGLAKNIQYF. CDR3 nucleotide sequence: TGTGCCAGCAGCTTAACGGGGACGGGATTAGCCAAAAACATTCAGTACTTC.

Of note for this clonotype: One end of the junction fails to match germline, which may point to a read error. The rearrangement uses TRBV27 and TRBJ1-6, with D hard to call. Germline CDR1 is MNHEY and CDR2 is SMNVEV (reference sequence). This CDR3 comprises 18 residues. CDR3 amino acids: CASSLIWEGSGYHSPLHF. The CDR3 DNA follows: TGTGCCAGCAGTTTAATCTGGGAAGGTTCTGGCTATCATTCACCCCTCCACTTT.

This clonotype was recorded a few times. J is TRBJ2-2 and V is TRBV24-1; perhaps TRBD1 as D (6 bases). This CDR3 comprises 17 residues. V was shortened by 5 bases and J by 2 bases, with 17 bases between the two germline ends. Germline-derived CDR1 and CDR2 are KGHDR and SFDVKD. CDR3 loop: CATSARMGALNTGELFF. As DNA, the CDR3 is TGTGCCACCAGTGCGAGGATGGGGGCTCTAAACACCGGGGAGCTGTTTTTT.

The CDR3 spells CASSLDRGLYEQYV. The CDR3 DNA sequence: TGTGCCAGCAGCTTGGACAGGGGGCTTTACGAGCAGTACGTC. The rearrangement uses TRBV11-2 and TRBJ2-7, with 11 positions matching TRBD1. The CDR3 has 14 amino acids. Germline CDR1 reads SGHAT; CDR2 reads FQNNGV. J lost 4 bases, V lost 3 bases, and 2 bases had no gene match.

This clonotype has just a few counts. V and J are TRBV12-3 or TRBV12-4 and TRBJ2-3, with D possibly matching TRBD1 (6 bases). Trimming pared 6 bases from V and 2 bases from J, leaving 15 bases between. The CDR3 is 15 residues long. In nucleotides, the CDR3 is TGTGCCAGCAGGGGAAGACAGGCCGACACAGATACGCAGTATTTT. It translates to CASRGRQADTDTQYF.

The chain links TRBV7-9 to TRBJ2-5; D is uncertain. This CDR3 region has 14 residues. CDR1 is SEHNR, CDR2 FQNEAQ, per germline (reference sequence). V was pared by 4 bases and J by 5 bases, with 14 bases between. CDR3: CASSSERQAETQYF. The CDR3 bases are TGTGCCAGCAGCTCAGAGAGGCAGGCGGAGACCCAGTACTTC.

This clonotype was detected many times. The rearrangement uses TRBV7-8 and TRBJ2-7, with TRBD2 identical over 7 bases. This CDR3 is 14 amino acids long. Germline CDR1 reads SGHVS; CDR2 reads FQNEAQ. Germline trimming cut 5 bases from V and 3 bases from J; bases unmatched to any gene: 7. The DNA for the CDR3 is TGTGCCAGCAGCCCTGGGTCTAGCGGCTACGAGCAGTACGTC. This translates into CASSPGSSGYEQYV.

This clonotype was found many times. The rearrangement uses TRBV10-3 and TRBJ2-1; D unclear. This CDR3 has 13 residues. V was pared by 6 bases and J by 7 bases, with 13 bases between. Germline loops: CDR1 ENHRY, CDR2 SYGVKD. The CDR3 nucleotides are TGTGCCATCAGACCCGTCTCGCGGAATGAGCAGTTCTTC. Translation: CAIRPVSRNEQFF.

The J gene is TRBJ1-1, the V gene TRBV6-5, with D maybe TRBD1 (5 bases). Per the germline V gene, CDR1 is MNHEY and CDR2 is SVGAGI. The V and J ends lost 6 bases and 0 bases respectively, with 11 bases between them. CDR3 length equals 14 residues. Written as DNA, the CDR3 is TGTGCCAGCAGAAACGCAGGGATGAACACTGAAGCTTTCTTT. Its protein is CASRNAGMNTEAFF.

J is TRBJ2-1 and V is TRBV6-2 or TRBV6-3, with 14 bases that match TRBD2. Germline lookup yields CDR1 MNHEY and CDR2 SVGEGT. J lost 5 bases, V lost 10 bases, and 7 bases had no gene match. The CDR3 is 15 amino acids. CDR3 in DNA: TGTGCCACCACGGGACTAGCGGGAGTTCACAATGAGCAGTTCTTC. As protein: CATTGLAGVHNEQFF.

The chain carries TRBV12-5 and TRBJ1-1; no clear D. Trimming left V 2 bases short and J 1 base short, with 8 bases between. In germline, CDR1 is LGHNT, CDR2 FRNRAP. CDR3 length equals 14 residues. The CDR3 DNA follows: TGTGCTAGTGGTTTGTCAGTGGAGAACACTGAAGCTTTCTTT. This translates into CASGLSVENTEAFF.

Here the CDR3 DNA reads TGTGCCAGCAGTTACCAGACAGGGGGAGGGACTGAAGCTTTCTTT. This encodes CASSYQTGGGTEAFF. V usage is TRBV6-2 or TRBV6-3 and J usage is TRBJ1-1, with 9 bases that match TRBD1. The V and J ends lost 2 bases and 5 bases, in that order; junction bases with no gene match: 6. The CDR3 is 15 residues long. Germline lookup yields CDR1 MNHEY and CDR2 SVGEGT.

This clonotype came up many times. The CDR3 here is CASSWRAAMDTQYF. CDR3 DNA: TGTGCCAGCAGCTGGAGGGCGGCTATGGATACGCAGTATTTT. The chain combines TRBV7-2 with TRBJ2-3; TRBD2 is a possible D gene (6 bases). Trimming shortened V by 4 bases and J by 6 bases, and 14 bases separated the two germline ends. The V gene's germline CDR1 is SGHTA and CDR2 FQGNSA. The CDR3 has 14 residues.

Only a few counts were recorded for this clonotype. This chain connects TRBV7-2 to TRBJ2-1; the D gene is possibly TRBD2 (6 bases). This CDR3 is built from 15 residues. The V gene's germline CDR1 is SGHTA and CDR2 FQGNSA. Deletions cut 1 base from V and 2 bases from J, with 9 bases between. The DNA of the CDR3 is TGTGCCAGCAGCTTAGGCGGGAACGCCTACAATGAGCAGTTCTTC. This sequence encodes CASSLGGNAYNEQFF.

The CDR3 protein is CASSGQGKDEQFF. CDR3 in DNA: TGTGCCAGCAGCGGACAGGGTAAGGATGAGCAGTTCTTC. The chain links TRBV6-2 or TRBV6-3 to TRBJ2-1; TRBD1 agrees at 8 bases. The germline gives CDR1 MNHEY, CDR2 SVGEGT. V lost 6 bases, J lost 8 bases, and 6 bases stayed unmatched. The CDR3 has 13 amino acids.

The chain links TRBV20-1 to TRBJ2-1; TRBD2 might be the D (5 bases). The CDR3 covers 12 residues. V lost 7 bases, J lost 5 bases, and 12 bases lay in between. Germline values: CDR1 DFQATT, CDR2 SNEGSKA (reference sequence). This CDR3 is CSVSRANNEQFF. The CDR3 nucleotides read TGCAGTGTCTCGCGGGCCAACAATGAGCAGTTCTTC.

This chain links TRBV4-1 with TRBJ1-1, with D unclear. This CDR3 comprises 15 residues. The germline V gene encodes CDR1 MGHRA and CDR2 YSYEKL. V was shortened by 0 bases and J by 0 bases, with 8 bases between the two germline ends. CDR3 nucleotides: TGCGCCAGCAGCCAAGAACCCGGACTGAACACTGAAGCTTTCTTT. This encodes CASSQEPGLNTEAFF.

The chain recombines TRBV28 with TRBJ2-5; a weak D match, TRBD2 (6 bases). The CDR3 has 14 residues. Germline lookup yields CDR1 MDHEN and CDR2 SYDVKM. Trimming cost V 5 bases and J 1 base, with 11 bases left between them. In DNA form, the CDR3 reads TGTGCCAGCAGTGGAGGGACCTTCCAAGAGACCCAGTACTTC. Protein sequence: CASSGGTFQETQYF.

The rearrangement links TRBV28 to TRBJ1-5, with D perhaps matching TRBD1 (5 bases). CDR3 length: 12 residues. V dropped 6 bases and J dropped 5 bases, with 8 bases sitting between them. The germline V gene encodes CDR1 MDHEN and CDR2 SYDVKM. The CDR3 bases are TGTGCCAGCAGGCAGGGTGATCAGCCCCAGCATTTT. Residues: CASRQGDQPQHF.

This clonotype was detected ten times or more. The rearrangement links TRBV6-5 to TRBJ2-7; 7 bases agree with TRBD2. This CDR3 spans 13 amino acids. Germline V gives CDR1 MNHEY, CDR2 SVGAGI. The V segment lost 2 bases and the J segment 6 bases; nucleotides outside the gene matches: 4. CDR3 DNA sequence: TGTGCCAGCAGTTACAGTACGGGAGGCGAGCAGTACGTC. Its translation is CASSYSTGGEQYV.

The chain couples TRBV9 to TRBJ1-5, with TRBD1 as a possible D gene (5 bases). The germline CDR1 and CDR2 sequences are SGDLS and YYNGEE. The CDR3 sequence is 13 residues long. The V end was cut by 3 bases, the J end by 5 bases, with 9 bases between. The DNA of the CDR3 is TGTGCCAGCAGCGCCGACAGATATCAGCCCCAGCATTTT. This encodes CASSADRYQPQHF.

The rearrangement links TRBV20-1 to TRBJ2-6, with TRBD2 as a possible D gene (5 bases). Germline assignment: CDR1 DFQATT and CDR2 SNEGSKA (reference sequence). Trimming took off 1 base at V and 4 bases at J, with 8 bases between the two ends. CDR3 length: 14 residues. CDR3 protein: CSARAGYGANVLTF. The DNA for the CDR3 is TGCAGTGCTAGAGCGGGGTACGGGGCCAACGTCCTGACTTTC.

This clonotype was counted many times. This chain links TRBV7-2 with TRBJ2-1, with D possibly matching TRBD2 (6 bases). Germline V gene lookup returns CDR1 SGHTA and CDR2 FQGNSA. The V and J ends lost 1 base and 4 bases respectively, with 14 bases between them. The CDR3 totals 16 residues. The CDR3 is CASSLDRGTDYNEQFF. CDR3 nucleotide sequence: TGTGCCAGCAGCTTAGATCGCGGGACGGATTACAATGAGCAGTTCTTC.

The genes are TRBV20-1 and TRBJ1-1, with TRBD1 as a possible D gene (6 bases). V was pared by 5 bases and J by 12 bases, with 16 bases between. Germline V gene data show CDR1 as DFQATT and CDR2 as SNEGSKA (reference sequence). The CDR3 totals 11 residues. The CDR3 region is CSAGTWHEPFF. The CDR3 DNA is TGCAGTGCTGGGACATGGCACGAGCCTTTCTTT.

In its sample, this clonotype was seen many times. The genes are TRBV7-9 and TRBJ2-5; 7 nucleotides match TRBD1. Germline CDR1 and CDR2: SEHNR and FQNEAQ (reference sequence). V shed 5 bases and J 2 bases; nucleotides not matched to a gene: 5. The CDR3 runs to 14 residues. CDR3 DNA sequence: TGTGCCAGCAGCCGACGACAGGGTCAAGAGACCCAGTACTTC. Translating it yields CASSRRQGQETQYF. The full variable domain, completed using reference TRBV7-9 and TRBJ2-5, is DTGVSQNPRHKITKRGQNVTFRCDPISEHNRLYWYRQTLGQGPEFLTYFQNEAQLEKSRLLSDRFSAERPKGSFSTLEIQRTEQGDSAMYLCASSRRQGQETQYFGPGTRLLVL.

This clonotype was detected a few times. This sequence joins TRBV4-3 and TRBJ2-3; D not resolved. CDR1 LGHNA and CDR2 YSLEER come from the germline V gene. Trimming took 0 bases from V and 6 from J, leaving 7 bases between them. CDR3 size: 13 residues. The CDR3: CASSQDGPDTQYF. CDR3 in DNA: TGCGCCAGCAGCCAAGATGGCCCCGATACGCAGTATTTT.

This chain uses TRBV20-1 with TRBJ1-4, with D possibly being TRBD1 (6 bases). The germline CDR1 and CDR2 sequences are DFQATT and SNEGSKA (reference sequence). Trimming pared 4 bases from V and 4 bases from J, leaving 13 bases between. CDR3 length: 14 amino acids. The CDR3 sequence: CSATRTDFNEKLFF. In nucleotides, the CDR3 is TGCAGTGCTACTCGGACAGATTTTAATGAAAAACTGTTTTTT.

The chain joins TRBV12-5 to TRBJ2-2, with a tentative D call TRBD2 (6 bases). The germline V gene has CDR1 LGHNT and CDR2 FRNRAP. The CDR3 covers 15 residues. V dropped 5 bases and J dropped 0 bases, with 10 bases sitting between them. The CDR3 bases are TGTGCTAGTGGTGCCCCGGGGGCGAACACCGGGGAGCTGTTTTTT. Translating gives CASGAPGANTGELFF.

The sample holds a few counts of this clonotype. The chain is built from TRBV20-1 and TRBJ2-1; 7 nucleotides match TRBD2. The CDR3 has 18 amino acids. V trimming: 6 bases; J trimming: 2 bases; junction bases outside the gene matches: 19. The germline gives CDR1 DFQATT, CDR2 SNEGSKA (reference sequence). The CDR3 here is CSAPGVAGLLSTYNEQFF. In nucleotides, the CDR3 is TGCAGTGCCCCGGGGGTAGCGGGTTTATTAAGCACCTACAATGAGCAGTTCTTC.

The chain couples TRBV6-1 to TRBJ2-3; perhaps TRBD2 as D (5 bases). Per the germline V gene, CDR1 is MNHNS and CDR2 is SASEGT. V was shortened by 5 bases and J by 5 bases, with 11 bases between the two germline ends. CDR3 length: 13 residues. The chain's CDR3 is CASSSGGLDTQYF. The CDR3 region has the DNA TGTGCCAGCAGTTCCGGAGGCCTAGATACGCAGTATTTT.